Listed here are 27 T cell receptor beta chains from one sample, sequenced in a study of blood T cell repertoires in COVID-19. Clones were sequenced by immunoSEQ multiplex PCR, and TCRdb holds only the in-frame ones, with some missing. The data contain 450,000 to 600,000 clones, roughly 90% of them singletons. The sample taken for sequencing was PBMCs or T cells enriched from blood (not recorded which). All receptors derive from a woman aged 18-29 years who had recovered from COVID-19.

The rearrangement uses TRBV5-1 and TRBJ1-5; 8 nucleotides match TRBD1. Germline V CDR1 and CDR2: SGHRS, YFSETQ. This CDR3 contains 16 residues. The J segment lost 2 bases and the V segment lost 0 bases, leaving 4 bases of the junction unmatched. CDR3 residues: CASSLAPTGGNQPQHF. DNA of the CDR3: TGCGCCAGCAGCTTGGCACCGACAGGGGGCAATCAGCCCCAGCATTTT.

This clone has just one count. Different DNA sequences within this sample yield the same CDR3. The chain joins TRBV4-2 to TRBJ1-3; D uncertain. The CDR3 has 15 amino acids. Germline V lookup: CDR1 LGHNA, CDR2 YNFKEQ. V lost 0 bases and J lost 0, with 6 bases in between. The DNA of the CDR3 is TGTGCCAGCAGCCAAGATCGGGGCTCTGGAAACACCATATATTTT. It yields the protein CASSQDRGSGNTIYF.

The CDR3 loop is CAIRTGGEPPSGANVLTF. The CDR3 coding sequence is TGTGCCATACGGACAGGGGGCGAACCACCCTCTGGGGCCAACGTCCTGACTTTC. This chain links TRBV10-3 with TRBJ2-6; 11 bases fit TRBD1. This CDR3 is 18 amino acids long. The trim removed 9 bases at V and 0 bases at J, leaving 10 bases unmatched. Germline V gene data show CDR1 as ENHRY and CDR2 as SYGVKD.

V gene TRBV7-2 combines with J gene TRBJ2-3, with a tentative D call TRBD2 (6 bases). Germline assignment: CDR1 SGHTA and CDR2 FQGNSA. V dropped 3 bases and J dropped 6 bases, with 13 bases sitting between them. The CDR3 runs to 14 residues. DNA for the CDR3: TGTGCCAGCAGCTTGGGGACTCCACGGGATACGCAGTATTTT. Amino acid sequence: CASSLGTPRDTQYF.

This clone was detected a few times. This rearrangement joins TRBV4-1 to TRBJ1-1; 7 bases align to TRBD1. The CDR3 runs 16 residues. Trimming removed 4 bases from V and 6 bases from J; junction bases left unmatched: 14. Per the germline V gene, CDR1 is MGHRA and CDR2 is YSYEKL. CDR3 sequence reads: CASSPGNRGEYAEAFF. The CDR3 DNA sequence: TGCGCCAGCAGCCCCGGAAACAGGGGCGAGTACGCTGAAGCTTTCTTT.

The rearrangement joins TRBV7-2 to TRBJ1-2; 8 bases line up with TRBD1. After removal of 5 bases from V and 6 bases from J, the junction contained 20 bases not matched to a gene. This CDR3 has 18 residues. Germline V gives CDR1 SGHTA, CDR2 FQGNSA. The CDR3, as DNA: TGTGCCAGCAGCCACTCGAACAGGGGGAGATCTCTCCTGAATGGCTACACCTTC. It codes for CASSHSNRGRSLLNGYTF.

The chain combines TRBV7-6 with TRBJ1-3, with a tentative D call TRBD1 (6 bases). V shed 1 base and J shed 4 bases, with 11 bases lying between them. The CDR3 runs to 15 residues. Germline CDR1 SGHVS, CDR2 FNYEAQ. DNA of the CDR3: TGTGCCAGCAGCTTAGAAACAGGACAGGGAAACACCATATATTTT. Translated, it gives CASSLETGQGNTIYF.

This chain joins TRBV2 and TRBJ1-5; 7 bases line up with TRBD1. This CDR3 contains 15 residues. The V segment lost 7 bases and the J segment 5 bases; nucleotides outside the gene matches: 11. The germline CDR1 and CDR2 sequences are SNHLY and FYNNEI. CDR3 protein: CASTGGTEVYQPQHF. The CDR3 nucleotides read TGTGCCAGCACCGGAGGGACAGAAGTTTATCAGCCCCAGCATTTT.

The chain joins TRBV28 to TRBJ1-1; no clear D. V lost 10 bases and J lost 1, with 19 bases in between. CDR1 is MDHEN, CDR2 SYDVKM, per germline. This CDR3 comprises 15 residues. In nucleotides, the CDR3 is TGTGCCACCCATGGGAGAGAGAGTCGGAACACTGAAGCTTTCTTT. This sequence encodes CATHGRESRNTEAFF.

V is TRBV10-3 and J is TRBJ1-2; TRBD1 aligns across 8 bases. The CDR3 totals 15 residues. Germline V CDR1 and CDR2: ENHRY, SYGVKD. Trimming removed 6 bases from V and 5 bases from J; junction bases left unmatched: 11. For the CDR3, the DNA is TGTGCCATCAGCCCTCCGGGACAGGTGGGTTATGGCTACACCTTC. This encodes CAISPPGQVGYGYTF.

This clone showed up just a few times. The chain uses TRBV28 and TRBJ1-5; D is perhaps TRBD1 (5 bases). The CDR3 consists of 14 residues. Germline CDR1 and CDR2: MDHEN and SYDVKM. Trimming stripped 7 bases from V and 4 bases from J, with 14 bases between. CDR3 in amino acids: CASNPAGLNQPQHF. CDR3 nucleotide sequence: TGTGCCAGCAATCCCGCAGGGCTTAATCAGCCCCAGCATTTT.

A few counts support this clone. J is TRBJ2-4 and V is TRBV10-2; D not resolved. Germline assignment: CDR1 WSHSY and CDR2 SAAADI. The CDR3 is made up of 12 amino acids. Trimming took 4 bases from V and 3 from J, leaving 4 bases between them. The DNA for the CDR3 is TGCGCCAGCAGTGTTAACAAAAACATTCAGTACTTC. Protein sequence: CASSVNKNIQYF.

CDR3 amino acids: CASNVQENTGELFF. The CDR3 DNA is TGCGCCAGCAACGTACAGGAGAACACCGGGGAGCTGTTTTTT. The chain joins TRBV4-1 to TRBJ2-2, with a tentative D call TRBD1 (5 bases). Trimming took off 7 bases at V and 1 base at J, with 10 bases between the two ends. This CDR3 comprises 14 residues. CDR1 and CDR2 from the germline V gene are MGHRA and YSYEKL.

Only one count was recorded for this clone. This chain uses TRBV5-1 with TRBJ1-1; 7 bases line up with TRBD1. Germline-derived CDR1 and CDR2 are SGHRS and YFSETQ. J was trimmed by 1 base and V by 1 base; bases with no gene match: 4. This CDR3 has 15 residues. CDR3 DNA sequence: TGCGCCAGCAGCTTGACACAGGGGCCGAACACTGAAGCTTTCTTT. As protein: CASSLTQGPNTEAFF.

The chain joins TRBV25-1 to TRBJ1-5; D is possibly TRBD1 (5 bases). Trimming cost V 6 bases and J 9 bases, with 15 bases left between them. The CDR3 runs to 13 residues. Germline CDR1 reads MGHDK; CDR2 reads SYGVNS. CDR3 sequence reads: CASSASGGGPQHF. The CDR3 DNA sequence: TGTGCCAGCAGCGCATCGGGGGGAGGGCCCCAGCATTTT.

For this clone: This same CDR3 is encoded by further DNA sequences in the sample. This rearrangement joins TRBV25-1 to TRBJ2-5; 13 positions match TRBD2. Germline V lookup: CDR1 MGHDK, CDR2 SYGVNS. J gave up 5 bases and V 3 bases, and 3 bases lay outside the gene matches. This CDR3 spans 15 amino acids. The CDR3 DNA follows: TGTGCCAGCAGTGAGGGACTAGCGGGGCGGGAGACCCAGTACTTC. This encodes CASSEGLAGRETQYF.

This chain uses TRBV7-2 with TRBJ1-5; D gene ambiguous. CDR1 is SGHTA, CDR2 FQGNSA, per germline. V was shortened by 1 base and J by 3 bases, with 4 bases between the two germline ends. This CDR3 is built from 13 residues. DNA of the CDR3: TGTGCCAGCAGCTTAGGTCTCAATCAGCCCCAGCATTTT. It encodes CASSLGLNQPQHF.

This CDR3 is CSVEKAGPTFF. CDR3 in DNA: TGCAGCGTTGAAAAGGCAGGGCCCACTTTCTTT. This sequence joins TRBV29-1 and TRBJ1-1; the D gene is possibly TRBD1 (5 bases). The ends were cut back, 2 bases at V and 12 bases at J, with 13 bases in the middle. Germline-derived CDR1 and CDR2 are SQVTM and ANQGSEA. The CDR3 loop spans 11 amino acids.

This chain joins TRBV5-5 and TRBJ2-1, with 7 positions matching TRBD1. The CDR3 is made up of 15 amino acids. J was trimmed by 6 bases and V by 4 bases; bases with no gene match: 10. Germline lookup yields CDR1 SGHKS and CDR2 YYEKEE (reference sequence). As DNA, the CDR3 is TGTGCCAGCAGCGGGTCCCGGGACAGACGCAATGAGCAGTTCTTC. Amino acids: CASSGSRDRRNEQFF.

The chain is built from TRBV2 and TRBJ2-3; the match to TRBD1 covers 7 bases. V shed 7 bases and J 1 base; nucleotides not matched to a gene: 8. The length of the CDR3 is 15 residues. Germline V lookup: CDR1 SNHLY, CDR2 FYNNEI. The CDR3 region has the DNA TGTGCCAGCACTGACAGGGTTTTGGGCACAGATACGCAGTATTTT. It translates to CASTDRVLGTDTQYF.

The chain couples TRBV5-1 to TRBJ1-2; D gene ambiguous. The V end lost 0 bases, the J end lost 7 bases, and 16 bases lay between the germline ends. Per the germline V gene, CDR1 is SGHRS and CDR2 is YFSETQ. The CDR3 spans 15 residues. CDR3 residues: CASSLEVSEAFGYTF. The CDR3 nucleotides read TGCGCCAGCAGCTTGGAGGTCTCGGAGGCCTTTGGCTACACCTTC.

The J gene is TRBJ2-7, the V gene TRBV6-1; D possibly corresponds to TRBD1 (6 bases). Trimming took off 4 bases at V and 1 base at J, with 17 bases between the two ends. CDR3 size: 16 residues. Germline V lookup: CDR1 MNHNS, CDR2 SASEGT. In DNA form, the CDR3 reads TGTGCCAGCAGTGGGGACGGGCCAAGGGGGTCCTACGAGCAGTACTTC. This encodes CASSGDGPRGSYEQYF.

The chain recombines TRBV30 with TRBJ1-2; TRBD1 aligns across 9 bases. Germline V gene lookup returns CDR1 GTSNPN and CDR2 SVGIG (reference sequence). The V gene end was trimmed by 0 bases and the J gene end by 8 bases; junction bases not matched to a gene: 4. CDR3 length equals 13 residues. CDR3 DNA sequence: TGTGCCTGGAGTGTCCGGGACAGGGACGGCTACACCTTC. It yields the protein CAWSVRDRDGYTF.

V gene TRBV5-1 combines with J gene TRBJ2-7; perhaps TRBD2 as D (6 bases). The CDR3 extends over 15 amino acids. V dropped 7 bases and J dropped 2 bases, with 19 bases sitting between them. The germline V gene encodes CDR1 SGHRS and CDR2 YFSETQ. This chain's CDR3 is CASLLVPGGTYEQYF. The CDR3 region has the DNA TGCGCCAGCCTCCTCGTCCCCGGGGGTACCTACGAGCAGTACTTC.

The gene calls are TRBV5-4 and TRBJ2-3, with D possibly being TRBD1 (6 bases). The CDR3 covers 15 residues. Between the trimmed V and J ends, which lost 4 bases and 0 bases, there was a span of 12 bases. Germline V gene sequence: CDR1 SGHNT, CDR2 YYREEE (reference sequence). CDR3 loop: CASSRDTSSTDTQYF. The CDR3 DNA reads as TGTGCCAGCAGCCGGGACACCTCTAGCACAGATACGCAGTATTTT.

The chain links TRBV24-1 to TRBJ2-3; 8 bases align to TRBD2. Germline CDR1 reads KGHDR; CDR2 reads SFDVKD. The length of the CDR3 is 15 residues. After removal of 7 bases from V and 6 bases from J, the junction contained 11 bases not matched to a gene. This CDR3 reads CATSWSGGAGDTQYF. The CDR3 coding sequence is TGTGCCACCAGCTGGAGCGGGGGCGCCGGGGATACGCAGTATTTT.

This sequence joins TRBV19 and TRBJ1-5; no clear D. This CDR3 contains 15 residues. Germline-derived CDR1 and CDR2 are LNHDA and SQIVND (reference sequence). The V gene lost 2 bases and the J gene lost 5 bases, with 13 bases spanning the gap. In nucleotides, the CDR3 is TGTGCCAGTAGTATACTTCCAGTTCAGTATCAGCCCCAGCATTTT. Its protein is CASSILPVQYQPQHF.